This entry describes one T cell receptor beta chain. In this sample, this clonotype turned up a few times. The antigen it binds to is not known. Base-call qualities are not available, and no considerably larger clone is one nucleotide away. The data were obtained in a study of T-cell reconstitution after alpha-beta-depleted transplantation in children (dated by TCRdb to the mid-2010s). In terms of the full investigation: Using TCR repertoire profiling, the study quantitatively followed how T-cell immune reconstitution unfolded in children after TCRalphabeta/CD19-depleted allogeneic hematopoietic cell transplantation.

What the research found in general, with its limitations: Over subsequent months, a decline in hyperexpanded clone frequencies was noted, and after one year, T-cell counts and TCRbeta diversity were mostly ascribed to newly produced T cells. In some patients, high TCRbeta diversity at day 60 was attributed to recipient T cells and intrathymic progenitors that had survived conditioning. The apparently early alphabetaT-cell count recovery about two months after transplant was reportedly dependent on only several hundred rapidly expanded clones derived from non-depleted graft cells.

The library was built by means of PCR. Sequencing relied on an Illumina HiSeq 2500. TCR libraries were prepared with molecular barcoding, using unique molecular identifiers to normalize TCRbeta repertoire quantification. TCRdb reanalyzed the raw reads on its own, using fastp at Q25 for trimming and MiXCR for clone calling, and kept in-frame beta chains. For every CDR3 protein sequence, its rows merge into one entry that carries the most common genes and DNA. The sample table contains roughly 340,000 distinct CDR3 sequences; only one count was recorded for roughly 17% of them. The ten largest clones represent about 41% of the sample. According to the study, the label for this sample's treatment or condition signals: allogeneic hematopoietic cell transplantation with graft depleted of TCRalphabeta T cells and CD19 B cells. The transplant recipients were children given TCRalphabeta/CD19-depleted allogeneic hematopoietic cell grafts.

This clonotype originated in a male patient aged 2 to 10 who had a stem cell transplant for acute lymphoblastic leukemia, so the T cells may come from the graft donor. The material was PBMCs, mostly from graft donor cells, obtained 360 days after TCRalphabeta/CD19-depleted stem cell transplant.

Here is the DNA: TGTGCCAGCAGCTCGTCCCGGACTACCTCCCCACCTTACAATGAGCAGTTCTTC. Its product reads: CASSSSRTTSPPYNEQFF. Here the chain combines TRBV7-2 and TRBJ2-1, with TRBD2 tentatively as D gene (6 bases match). V drops 4 bases and J drops 4 bases, leaving 23 bases in between. Counted from cysteine to phenylalanine, this CDR3 has 18 amino acids. Of all the DNA, just the CDR3 is kept, 54 bases in frame from base 1. From a lookup of the germline V gene, CDR1 and CDR2 are SGHTA and FQGNSA.